This TCR beta chain was documented in a study of OX40 agonist ivuxolimab in advanced cancers. This CDR3 comprises 14 residues. V lost 1 base and J lost 3, with 9 bases in between. Germline V gene data show CDR1 as SGHRS and CDR2 as YFSETQ. Libraries were prepared by immunoSEQ multiplex PCR; TCRdb keeps only in-frame clonotypes and omits some of them. This sample has some 70,000 clones, with 75% to 95% found just once. The chain employs TRBV5-1 and TRBJ2-3, with D maybe TRBD2 (6 bases). This sequence was found in an adult with an advanced solid tumor such as melanoma, head and neck, liver or kidney cancer. The sequencing here drew on CD4+ or CD8+ T cells sorted from blood, taken in a trial of the OX40 agonist ivuxolimab. This CDR3 is CASSLHAGTDTQYF. CDR3 in DNA: TGCGCCAGCAGCTTGCATGCGGGGACAGATACGCAGTATTTT.